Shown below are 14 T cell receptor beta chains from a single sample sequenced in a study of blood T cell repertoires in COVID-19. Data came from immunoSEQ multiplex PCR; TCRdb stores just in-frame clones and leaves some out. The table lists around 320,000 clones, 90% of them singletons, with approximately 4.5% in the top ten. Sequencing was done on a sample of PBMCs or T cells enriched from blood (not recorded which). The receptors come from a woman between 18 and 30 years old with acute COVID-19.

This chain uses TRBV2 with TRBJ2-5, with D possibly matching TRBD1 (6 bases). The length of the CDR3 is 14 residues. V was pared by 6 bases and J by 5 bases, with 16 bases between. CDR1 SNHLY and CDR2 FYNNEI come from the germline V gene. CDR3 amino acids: CASRTDRFWETQYF. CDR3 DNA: TGTGCCAGCAGGACAGACAGGTTTTGGGAGACCCAGTACTTC.

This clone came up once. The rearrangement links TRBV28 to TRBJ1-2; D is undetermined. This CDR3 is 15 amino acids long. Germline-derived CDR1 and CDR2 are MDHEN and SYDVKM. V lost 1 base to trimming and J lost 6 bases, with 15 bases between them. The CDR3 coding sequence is TGTGCCAGCAGTTTATTGTTGACGGGGTTGAATGGCTACACCTTC. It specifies CASSLLLTGLNGYTF.

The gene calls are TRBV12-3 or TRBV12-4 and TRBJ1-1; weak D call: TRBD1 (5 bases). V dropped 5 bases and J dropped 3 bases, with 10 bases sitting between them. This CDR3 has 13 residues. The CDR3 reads CASSPGTYTEAFF. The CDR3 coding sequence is TGTGCCAGCAGTCCTGGGACTTACACTGAAGCTTTCTTT.

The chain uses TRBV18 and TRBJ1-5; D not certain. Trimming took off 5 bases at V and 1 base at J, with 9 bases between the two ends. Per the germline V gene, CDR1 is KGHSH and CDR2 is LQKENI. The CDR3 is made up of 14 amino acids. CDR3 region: CASSTRVSNQPQHF. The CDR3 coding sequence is TGTGCCAGCTCAACTAGGGTAAGCAATCAGCCCCAGCATTTT.

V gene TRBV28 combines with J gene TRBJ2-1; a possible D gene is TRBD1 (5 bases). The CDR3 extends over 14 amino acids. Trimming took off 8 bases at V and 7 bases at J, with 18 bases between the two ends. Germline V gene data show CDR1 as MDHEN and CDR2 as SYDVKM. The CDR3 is CASVEGVSRNEQFF. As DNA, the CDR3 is TGTGCCAGCGTGGAAGGGGTTTCGAGGAATGAGCAGTTCTTC.

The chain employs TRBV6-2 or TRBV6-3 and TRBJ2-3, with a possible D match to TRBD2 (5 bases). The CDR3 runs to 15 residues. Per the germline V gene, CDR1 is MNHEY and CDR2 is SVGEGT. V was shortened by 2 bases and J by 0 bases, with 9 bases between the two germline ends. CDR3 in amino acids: CASSYGADSTDTQYF. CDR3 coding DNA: TGTGCCAGCAGTTACGGAGCGGATAGCACAGATACGCAGTATTTT.

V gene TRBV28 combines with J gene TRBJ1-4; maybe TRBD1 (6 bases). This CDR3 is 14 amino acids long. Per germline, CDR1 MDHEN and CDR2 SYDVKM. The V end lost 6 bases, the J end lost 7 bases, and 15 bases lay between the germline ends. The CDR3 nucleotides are TGTGCCAGCAGGTTTGGGGGCTTCGGTGAAAAACTGTTTTTT. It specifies CASRFGGFGEKLFF.

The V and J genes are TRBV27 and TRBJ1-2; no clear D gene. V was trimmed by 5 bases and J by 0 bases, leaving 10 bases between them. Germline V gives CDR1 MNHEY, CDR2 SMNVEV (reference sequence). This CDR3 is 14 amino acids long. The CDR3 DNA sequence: TGTGCCAGCAGTCCGGGAAGTACTAACTATGGCTACACCTTC. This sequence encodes CASSPGSTNYGYTF.

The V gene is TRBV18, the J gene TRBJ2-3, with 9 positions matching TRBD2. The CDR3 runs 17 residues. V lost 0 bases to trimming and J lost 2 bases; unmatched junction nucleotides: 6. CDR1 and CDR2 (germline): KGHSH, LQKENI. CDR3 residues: CASSPPVLAGITDTQYF. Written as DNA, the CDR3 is TGTGCCAGCTCACCACCGGTCCTAGCGGGGATCACAGATACGCAGTATTTT.

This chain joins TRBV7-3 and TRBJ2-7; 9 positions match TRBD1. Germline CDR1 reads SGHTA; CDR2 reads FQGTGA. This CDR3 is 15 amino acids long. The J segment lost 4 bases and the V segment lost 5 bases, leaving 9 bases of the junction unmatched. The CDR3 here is CASSITSGQGYEQYF. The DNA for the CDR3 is TGTGCCAGCAGCATCACCTCGGGACAGGGTTACGAGCAGTACTTC.

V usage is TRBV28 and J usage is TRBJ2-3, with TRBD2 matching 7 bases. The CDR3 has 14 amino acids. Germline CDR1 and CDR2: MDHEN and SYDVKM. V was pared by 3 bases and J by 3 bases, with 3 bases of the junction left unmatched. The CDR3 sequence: CASSFGGGTDTQYF. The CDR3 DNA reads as TGTGCCAGCAGTTTCGGGGGAGGGACAGATACGCAGTATTTT.

As DNA, the CDR3 is TGTGCCAGCAGCCAACTTCGGGAGCCCTCTTACGAGCAGTACTTC. This encodes CASSQLREPSYEQYF. This chain connects TRBV14 to TRBJ2-7; maybe TRBD2 (6 bases). V was pared by 2 bases and J by 4 bases, with 15 bases between. Germline V gives CDR1 SGHDN, CDR2 FVKESK. The CDR3 has 15 amino acids.

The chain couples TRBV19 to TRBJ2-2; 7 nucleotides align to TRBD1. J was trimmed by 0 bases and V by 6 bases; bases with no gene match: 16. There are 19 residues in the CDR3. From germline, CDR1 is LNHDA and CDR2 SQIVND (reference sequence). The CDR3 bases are TGTGCCAGTAGCAGATACGGGTCTGTAGGGACAGCGAACACCGGGGAGCTGTTTTTT. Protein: CASSRYGSVGTANTGELFF.

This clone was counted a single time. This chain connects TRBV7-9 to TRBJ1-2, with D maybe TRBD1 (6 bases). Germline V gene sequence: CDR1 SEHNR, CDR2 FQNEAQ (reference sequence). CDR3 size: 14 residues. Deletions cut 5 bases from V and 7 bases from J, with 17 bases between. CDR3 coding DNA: TGTGCCAGCAGCCCCCAACAGGGTTCCGGTGGCTACACCTTC. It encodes CASSPQQGSGGYTF.